The rows below give T cell receptor beta chains drawn from one sample of a study of T cell responses to AZD1222 COVID-19 vaccine. The protocol was immunoSEQ multiplex PCR, while the TCRdb copy is restricted to in-frame clones and leaves out a portion. The sample yields under 130,000 clones, about nine tenths seen once. Sequenced here: peripheral blood, sampled on day 0 of AZD1222 vaccination. The receptors derive from an adult in good health. The CDR3 runs from the conserved cysteine through the conserved F or W. D genes are given only for firm matches. The listing skips clone size in some rows; elsewhere it reads once, few, many or a size class.

V gene	J gene	clone size	D gene	CDR3 protein	CDR3 DNA
TRBV18	TRBJ1-6	NA	NA	CASSPSVGNNSPLHF	TGTGCCAGCTCACCGTCGGTGGGTAATAATTCACCCCTCCACTTT
TRBV6-1	TRBJ2-3	NA	TRBD2	CASSEGSGGALDTQYF	TGTGCCAGCAGTGAAGGAAGCGGGGGGGCCTTAGATACGCAGTATTTT
TRBV5-4	TRBJ2-5	NA	NA	CASSLELGGTQYF	TGTGCCAGCAGCTTGGAACTAGGTGGGACCCAGTACTTC
TRBV6-4	TRBJ1-1	NA	TRBD1	CASSAGGMNTEAFF	TGTGCCAGCAGCGCAGGGGGCATGAACACTGAAGCTTTCTTT
TRBV6-5	TRBJ1-2	NA	NA	CASSYGKFNGYTF	TGTGCCAGCAGTTACGGGAAGTTTAATGGCTACACCTTC
TRBV18	TRBJ2-1	NA	NA	CASSPRNEQFF	TGTGCCAGCTCACCACGGAATGAGCAGTTCTTC
TRBV7-2	TRBJ2-7	NA	TRBD2	CASSLRPGGAEQYF	TGTGCCAGCAGCCTCCGACCGGGAGGAGCCGAGCAGTACTTC
TRBV7-9	TRBJ1-2	NA	NA	CASSPVGDGYTF	TGTGCCAGCAGCCCCGTTGGGGATGGCTACACCTTC
TRBV5-4	TRBJ1-4	NA	NA	CASSLGVGGRNEKLFF	TGTGCCAGCAGCTTAGGTGTCGGGGGCCGTAATGAAAAACTGTTTTTT
TRBV2	TRBJ1-2	few	NA	CASSGGRPNYGYTF	TGTGCCAGCAGTGGAGGCAGGCCAAACTATGGCTACACCTTC
TRBV6-6	TRBJ1-1	NA	NA	CASSTKQGLNTEAFF	TGTGCCAGCAGTACCAAACAGGGTTTGAACACTGAAGCTTTCTTT
TRBV20-1	TRBJ2-2	NA	NA	CSANDPSEGGELFF	TGCAGTGCTAATGATCCCTCGGAGGGCGGGGAGCTGTTTTTT
TRBV6-2/TRBV6-3	TRBJ1-1	NA	NA	CASSNGQGALTEAFF	TGTGCCAGCAGTAACGGGCAGGGTGCGCTGACTGAAGCTTTCTTT
TRBV4-1	TRBJ1-1	once	NA	CASSQPDTPVRAFF	TGCGCCAGCAGCCAACCAGACACCCCCGTGCGGGCTTTCTTT
TRBV7-6	TRBJ2-1	NA	TRBD2	CASSSQRGSPGNEQFF	TGTGCCAGCAGCAGTCAGCGGGGGAGCCCCGGCAATGAGCAGTTCTTC
TRBV5-6	TRBJ2-1	NA	TRBD2	CASSLDLAGGNSYNEQFF	TGTGCCAGCAGCTTGGATCTAGCGGGGGGCAACTCCTACAATGAGCAGTTCTTC
TRBV5-1	TRBJ2-7	few	TRBD1	CASSETGYPYEQYF	TGCGCCAGCAGCGAGACAGGGTACCCCTACGAGCAGTACTTC
TRBV6-5	TRBJ2-5	NA	NA	CASSYGPRETQYF	TGTGCCAGCAGTTACGGGCCGAGGGAGACCCAGTACTTC
TRBV10-1	TRBJ1-2	NA	TRBD1	CASRPRDRTYGYTF	TGCGCCAGCAGGCCCAGGGACAGGACCTATGGCTACACCTTC
TRBV30	TRBJ1-6	NA	NA	CASTELNSPLHF	TGTGCCAGTACGGAACTGAATTCACCCCTCCACTTT
TRBV19	TRBJ1-5	NA	NA	CASKTGAHQPQHF	TGTGCCAGTAAGACGGGGGCCCATCAGCCCCAGCATTTT
TRBV29-1	TRBJ1-2	NA	TRBD1	CSVVGTGAYYGYTF	TGCAGCGTTGTAGGGACAGGGGCATACTATGGCTACACCTTC
TRBV15	TRBJ1-2	NA	NA	CATSRDPGTHGYTF	TGTGCCACCAGCAGAGATCCGGGAACCCATGGCTACACCTTC
TRBV7-2	TRBJ2-3	NA	TRBD2	CASSLVGGGFVTDTQYF	TGTGCCAGCAGCTTAGTGGGCGGGGGGTTTGTGACAGATACGCAGTATTTT
TRBV18	TRBJ2-7	NA	NA	CASSPPGRGQTYEQYF	TGTGCCAGCTCACCCCCAGGACGGGGACAAACCTACGAGCAGTACTTC
TRBV10-3	TRBJ1-5	once	NA	CAIRDRDGNNQPQHF	TGTGCCATAAGGGATCGGGACGGAAACAATCAGCCCCAGCATTTT
TRBV7-9	TRBJ1-5	NA	TRBD1	CASSSDREPSQPQHF	TGTGCCAGCAGCTCCGACAGGGAACCAAGTCAGCCCCAGCATTTT
TRBV9	TRBJ2-3	NA	NA	CASSVDRLGSGTDTQYF	TGTGCCAGCAGCGTAGACCGTTTGGGGTCGGGCACAGATACGCAGTATTTT
TRBV5-1	TRBJ1-1	NA	NA	CASSATGQNTEAFF	TGCGCCAGCAGCGCGACCGGACAGAACACTGAAGCTTTCTTT
TRBV7-6	TRBJ2-2	NA	NA	CASSSTGELFF	TGTGCCAGCAGCTCCACCGGGGAGCTGTTTTTT
TRBV6-5	TRBJ1-3	NA	NA	CASSYGALSSGNTIYF	TGTGCCAGCAGTTACGGGGCCCTGAGCTCTGGAAACACCATATATTTT
TRBV19	TRBJ2-1	NA	TRBD2	CASRSRGGDLFF	TGTGCCAGTAGATCCCGGGGGGGCGATCTGTTCTTC
TRBV24-1	TRBJ1-5	NA	NA	CATSDLDSNQPQHF	TGTGCCACCAGTGATTTGGATAGCAATCAGCCCCAGCATTTT
TRBV7-2	TRBJ2-3	NA	NA	CASSLALGSSDTQYF	TGTGCCAGCAGCTTAGCGTTGGGGTCGTCAGATACGCAGTATTTT
TRBV13	TRBJ1-5	NA	NA	CASSYLYGGSNQPQHF	TGTGCCAGCAGTTACCTCTACGGGGGAAGCAATCAGCCCCAGCATTTT
TRBV4-1	TRBJ1-4	NA	NA	CASSLLGSAEGEKLFF	TGCGCCAGCAGCCTCCTCGGGTCCGCGGAAGGGGAAAAACTGTTTTTT
TRBV6-5	TRBJ1-4	NA	NA	CASTRKGSGPEKLFF	TGTGCCAGCACCCGAAAGGGGTCAGGGCCTGAAAAACTGTTTTTT
TRBV10-2	TRBJ1-1	once	NA	CASSEAGLNTEAFF	TGCGCCAGCAGTGAGGCAGGGCTGAACACTGAAGCTTTCTTT
TRBV6-4	TRBJ1-1	NA	NA	CASSDSTDLNTEAFF	TGTGCCAGCAGTGACTCGACAGATTTGAACACTGAAGCTTTCTTT
TRBV19	TRBJ1-1	once	NA	CASSILLNTEAFF	TGTGCCAGTAGTATTCTCCTGAACACTGAAGCTTTCTTT
TRBV12-5	TRBJ1-1	medium-sized	NA	CASGLEVNTEAFF	TGTGCTAGTGGTTTGGAGGTGAACACTGAAGCTTTCTTT
TRBV7-2	TRBJ2-1	once	TRBD2	CASSPGLAGGPHYNEQFF	TGTGCCAGCAGCCCGGGACTAGCGGGGGGCCCTCATTACAATGAGCAGTTCTTC
TRBV28	TRBJ2-7	NA	NA	CASTTEPYEQYF	TGTGCCAGCACCACAGAACCCTACGAGCAGTACTTC
TRBV6-1	TRBJ1-5	NA	NA	CASSEAQNQPQHF	TGTGCCAGCAGTGAAGCACAGAATCAGCCCCAGCATTTT
TRBV30	TRBJ1-2	NA	NA	CAWSVNTGGRYTF	TGTGCCTGGAGTGTAAATACAGGAGGTCGCTACACCTTC
TRBV11-2	TRBJ1-6	NA	NA	CASSPTLTNRGSPLHF	TGTGCCAGCAGCCCAACCTTAACTAATAGAGGTTCACCCCTCCACTTT
TRBV29-1	TRBJ2-4	NA	TRBD2	CSASGLAGPAKNIQYF	TGCAGCGCCTCCGGACTAGCGGGGCCAGCCAAAAACATTCAGTACTTC
TRBV29-1	TRBJ2-1	NA	NA	CSVRTAYNEQFF	TGCAGCGTAAGGACTGCTTACAATGAGCAGTTCTTC
TRBV7-9	TRBJ2-3	few	NA	CASSPPGAADTQYF	TGTGCCAGCAGCCCGCCGGGTGCGGCAGATACGCAGTATTTT
TRBV7-9	TRBJ1-4	few	NA	CASSLGFGGNREKLFF	TGTGCCAGCAGCTTAGGGTTCGGGGGGAATCGAGAAAAACTGTTTTTT
TRBV5-1	TRBJ2-2	NA	NA	CASSLTARPGELFF	TGCGCCAGCAGCCTCACGGCCCGGCCCGGGGAGCTGTTTTTT
TRBV4-3	TRBJ1-1	once	NA	CASSQHHPQNTEAFF	TGCGCCAGCAGCCAACACCATCCACAGAACACTGAAGCTTTCTTT
TRBV12-3/TRBV12-4	TRBJ2-5	NA	TRBD1	CASTKGTVETQYF	TGTGCCAGCACCAAAGGGACAGTTGAGACCCAGTACTTC
TRBV28	TRBJ2-7	NA	NA	CASSGHSSYEQYF	TGTGCCAGCAGTGGTCACAGCTCCTACGAGCAGTACTTC